These 25 T cell receptor beta chains were sequenced from one sample in a study of cytomegalovirus exposure and HLA in healthy donors. In the PCR, 60 Vbeta and 13 Jbeta primers were used. Data came from immunoSEQ multiplex PCR; TCRdb stores just in-frame clones and leaves some out. The repertoire includes roughly 120,000 clones, about 75% of them detected once, and under 3% sits in the top ten. The sequenced material came from PBMCs. These receptor sequences come from a woman in her forties in good health and CMV-seropositive.

V gene TRBV7-2 combines with J gene TRBJ1-2; D is unresolved. The CDR3 loop spans 13 amino acids. CDR1 is SGHTA, CDR2 FQGNSA, per germline. V shed 1 base and J shed 6 bases, with 9 bases lying between them. CDR3 sequence (DNA): TGTGCCAGCAGCTTAGGTGAGGGAGATGGCTACACCTTC. It encodes CASSLGEGDGYTF.

A few counts support this clone. The genes are TRBV30 and TRBJ1-1; TRBD1 matches at 7 bases. Per germline, CDR1 GTSNPN and CDR2 SVGIG (reference sequence). V lost 2 bases to trimming and J lost 5 bases; unmatched junction nucleotides: 2. There are 12 residues in the CDR3. The CDR3 nucleotides read TGTGCCTGGAGTCCAGGGGGGACTGAAGCTTTCTTT. Translating gives CAWSPGGTEAFF.

In the case of this clone: The junction departs from the called germline gene at one end, perhaps through a read error. J is TRBJ1-5 and V is TRBV4-3; 8 bases are shared with TRBD1. Germline CDR1 LGHNA, CDR2 YSLEER. The CDR3 spans 17 residues. The CDR3 bases are TGCGCCAGCAGCCAATTTCCCAGGGGGCCGAGCAATCAGCCCCAGAATTTT. It is translated as CASSQFPRGPSNQPQNF.

CDR3 coding DNA: TGTGCCAGCAGTTACCCAGAATCGGGAAGAAGCAATCAGCCCCAGCATTTT. Amino acids: CASSYPESGRSNQPQHF. The chain has TRBV6-8 and TRBJ1-5; D is unresolved. The germline V gene has CDR1 MNHGY and CDR2 SAAAGT. This CDR3 contains 17 residues. Trimming took off 2 bases at V and 1 base at J, with 15 bases between the two ends.

The V and J genes are TRBV21-1 and TRBJ2-6; the table assigns TRBD2, which was not confirmed against the DNA. TRBV21-1 is a recognized pseudogene. The CDR3 totals 19 residues. In DNA, the CDR3 is TGTGCCAGCAGCAAATCAAGGACTAGCGGAAGCTCTGGGGCCAACGTCCTGACTTTC. Its translation is CASSKSRTSGSSGANVLTF.

The chain has TRBV1 and TRBJ2-1; whether TRBD1, the table's D call, matches the DNA was not checked. TRBV1 is shown as a pseudogene. The CDR3 runs 19 residues. CDR3 DNA sequence: TGCACCAGCAGCCGAGCAGGGGGCGCGAAAGCGGAATCCTACAATGAGCAGTTCTTC. The encoded protein is CTSSRAGGAKAESYNEQFF.

This clone appeared once. This sequence joins TRBV29-1 and TRBJ2-5; D may be TRBD1 (6 bases). Germline lookup yields CDR1 SQVTM and CDR2 ANQGSEA. The CDR3 is made up of 12 amino acids. Trimming removed 8 bases from V and 5 bases from J, with 15 bases in between. The DNA for the CDR3 is TGCAGCTTCAGACAGGCTCTGGAGACCCAGTACTTC. Its protein is CSFRQALETQYF. The whole variable domain, filled in from reference TRBV29-1 and TRBJ2-5, reads SAVISQKPSRDICQRGTSLTIQCQVDSQVTMMFWYRQQPGQSLTLIATANQGSEATYESGFVIDKFPISRPNLTFSTLTVSNMSPEDSSIYLCSFRQALETQYFGPGTRLLVL.

The sample holds one count of this clone. This sequence joins TRBV5-6 and TRBJ2-4, with 7 positions matching TRBD1. V was pared by 2 bases and J by 6 bases, with 8 bases of the junction left unmatched. This CDR3 is built from 15 residues. Germline V gives CDR1 SGHDT, CDR2 YYEEEE. CDR3 protein: CASSFSGGRGNIQYF. The CDR3 nucleotides read TGTGCCAGCAGCTTTTCAGGGGGTAGGGGAAACATTCAGTACTTC.

This clone showed up just a few times. The junction shows a germline mismatch at one end, possibly a read error. The chain recombines TRBV11-3 with TRBJ2-1; possibly TRBD2 for D (7 bases). The CDR3 is 16 residues long. CDR1 is SGHNT and CDR2 is YENEEA in the germline V gene. The CDR3 coding sequence is TGTTCCAGCAGCTTAGAGGTAGGGGGGGGCCAGAATGAGCAGTTCTTC. Residues: CSSSLEVGGGQNEQFF.

The V call is TRBV11-2, the J call TRBJ2-7; 8 nucleotides line up with TRBD1. With V trimmed by 4 bases and J by 0 bases, 5 bases remained unmatched. The CDR3 is 15 residues long. Per germline, CDR1 SGHAT and CDR2 FQNNGV. CDR3 DNA sequence: TGTGCCAGCAGCTCCCGGGACAGGACCTCCTACGAGCAGTACTTC. It codes for CASSSRDRTSYEQYF.

The V call is TRBV6-5, the J call TRBJ1-4; 8 nucleotides line up with TRBD1. Trimming cost V 5 bases and J 4 bases; bases outside gene matches: 3. The CDR3 is 14 amino acids. The V gene's germline CDR1 is MNHEY and CDR2 SVGAGI. The CDR3 DNA reads as TGTGCCAGCAGTGAAGGACAGGGTAATGAAAAACTGTTTTTT. Translation: CASSEGQGNEKLFF.

This rearrangement joins TRBV7-8 to TRBJ2-3, with D perhaps matching TRBD2 (6 bases). Looked up from germline, CDR1 is SGHVS and CDR2 is FQNEAQ. The CDR3 is made up of 18 amino acids. The germline V and J ends were trimmed by 5 bases and 0 bases, with 21 bases remaining between them. CDR3 nucleotide sequence: TGTGCCAGCAGCAGGCTTTTTCAGGTTCGGGAGAGCACAGATACGCAGTATTTT. Amino acid sequence: CASSRLFQVRESTDTQYF.

V gene TRBV7-2 combines with J gene TRBJ1-5; possibly TRBD1 for D (5 bases). V was pared by 0 bases and J by 2 bases, with 11 bases between. CDR3 length equals 16 residues. Germline values: CDR1 SGHTA, CDR2 FQGNSA. The CDR3 DNA follows: TGTGCCAGCAGCTTAGCGCCAGGGATTGGCAATCAGCCCCAGCATTTT. This encodes CASSLAPGIGNQPQHF.

The J gene is TRBJ2-5, the V gene TRBV7-9; D possibly corresponds to TRBD2 (6 bases). The CDR3 spans 15 residues. Trimming cost V 3 bases and J 5 bases, with 16 bases left between them. Germline V gene lookup returns CDR1 SEHNR and CDR2 FQNEAQ (reference sequence). The CDR3 coding sequence is TGTGCCAGCAGCTTTCTTCCCGGGGCGGGGGAGACCCAGTACTTC. This translates into CASSFLPGAGETQYF.

This chain joins TRBV30 and TRBJ1-2, with a weak D call TRBD1 (6 bases). The CDR3 has 13 residues. Germline assignment: CDR1 GTSNPN and CDR2 SVGIG (reference sequence). The germline V and J ends were trimmed by 2 bases and 4 bases, with 11 bases remaining between them. CDR3 protein: CAWSQRGSYGYTF. The CDR3 region has the DNA TGTGCCTGGAGTCAAAGGGGGTCCTATGGCTACACCTTC.

This clone was observed a single time. The chain links TRBV6-5 to TRBJ1-1; D remains ambiguous. Trimming pared 2 bases from V and 1 base from J, leaving 8 bases between. Germline lookup yields CDR1 MNHEY and CDR2 SVGAGI. This CDR3 region has 14 residues. CDR3 in amino acids: CASSYRRRNTEAFF. CDR3 sequence (DNA): TGTGCCAGCAGTTACCGACGGAGGAACACTGAAGCTTTCTTT.

V gene TRBV2 combines with J gene TRBJ2-5, with 8 positions matching TRBD2. Near its end, the DNA agrees better with TRBJ2-7, so the J call may be wrong. The CDR3 has 12 amino acids. Germline V CDR1 and CDR2: SNHLY, FYNNEI. The CDR3 nucleotides are TGTGCCAGCCAAGCGGGGGAATACGAGCAGTACTTC. This encodes CASQAGEYEQYF.

This clone came up once. The V call is TRBV18, the J call TRBJ2-1, with D unresolved. Germline V gives CDR1 KGHSH, CDR2 LQKENI. The CDR3 covers 15 residues. V shed 2 bases and J shed 0 bases, with 8 bases lying between them. The DNA of the CDR3 is TGTGCCAGCTCACCAGGGCCCTCCTCCTACAATGAGCAGTTCTTC. Protein: CASSPGPSSYNEQFF.

This rearrangement joins TRBV6-5 to TRBJ1-2; 7 bases line up with TRBD1. V dropped 8 bases and J dropped 8; count of bases not matched to a gene: 8. The germline gives CDR1 MNHEY, CDR2 SVGAGI. The CDR3 has 12 amino acids. The CDR3 bases are TGTGCCAGCCGCGTGACAGGGATGGGCTACACCTTC. Encoded protein: CASRVTGMGYTF.

Note on this clone: The identical CDR3 is also encoded by other nucleotide sequences in the sample. V and J are TRBV6-6 and TRBJ2-1, with D possibly TRBD1 on 5 matching bases. V was trimmed by 5 bases and J by 9 bases, leaving 14 bases between them. Germline V gene data show CDR1 as MNHNY and CDR2 as SVGAGI (reference sequence). The CDR3 totals 13 residues. Here the CDR3 reads CASSPGQGGEQFF. CDR3 coding DNA: TGTGCCAGCAGTCCAGGTCAGGGTGGTGAGCAGTTCTTC.

The gene calls are TRBV18 and TRBJ2-7, with 8 positions matching TRBD2. The CDR3 is 16 amino acids. Germline CDR1 reads KGHSH; CDR2 reads LQKENI. Trimming removed 1 base from V and 0 bases from J; junction bases left unmatched: 5. The CDR3 sequence is CASSPLEAGGSYEQYF. CDR3 nucleotides: TGTGCCAGCTCACCACTGGAGGCGGGAGGCTCCTACGAGCAGTACTTC.

This clone appeared a single time. The chain combines TRBV30 with TRBJ1-3, with D possibly being TRBD1 (6 bases). The CDR3 totals 15 residues. The germline V and J ends were trimmed by 3 bases and 0 bases, with 12 bases remaining between them. Germline assignment: CDR1 GTSNPN and CDR2 SVGIG (reference sequence). The CDR3 region has the DNA TGTGCCTGGAGACAGGGTTTCTACTCTGGAAACACCATATATTTT. Residues: CAWRQGFYSGNTIYF.

The CDR3 nucleotides read TGTGCCAGCAGCCCCCGGGACAGGAACACTGAAGCTTTCTTT. Encoded protein: CASSPRDRNTEAFF. The chain joins TRBV9 to TRBJ1-1, with 7 positions matching TRBD1. This CDR3 comprises 14 residues. Unmatched junction bases numbered 4, after V lost 4 bases and J lost 1 base. Germline CDR1 SGDLS, CDR2 YYNGEE.

This clone has only one observation. The chain couples TRBV6-5 to TRBJ1-2; D may be TRBD1 (5 bases). Trimming removed 0 bases at V and 8 bases at J, with 13 bases between. Germline CDR1 reads MNHEY; CDR2 reads SVGAGI. CDR3 length: 14 amino acids. The CDR3 bases are TGTGCCAGCAGTTACTCGAGCGGGGCTGAGGGCTACACCTTC. This sequence encodes CASSYSSGAEGYTF.

This clone was recorded only once. The chain couples TRBV7-9 to TRBJ1-1; no reliable D call. Germline CDR1 is SEHNR and CDR2 is FQNEAQ (reference sequence). Trimming cost V 8 bases and J 4 bases, with 8 bases left between them. The CDR3 runs to 11 residues. The CDR3 spells CASGGSTEAFF. DNA of the CDR3: TGTGCCAGCGGAGGGTCCACTGAAGCTTTCTTT.